These 32 T cell receptor beta chains came from one sample sequenced in a study of blood T cells in healthy people across ages. With a J-beta primer mix and a sample-barcoded 5' primer, a second PCR ran roughly 6 to 11 cycles. TCRdb reanalysed the 5' RACE reads using MiXCR and keeps one entry per CDR3 protein. Here the sample spans about 1,400,000 distinct CDR3 sequences, 59% being singletons. The specimen was blood. The receptors were sampled from a man between 18 and 29 years old in good health.

The CDR3, as DNA: TGTGCCAGCAGCGGAAACAGCTATAGCAATCAGCCCCAGCATTTT. This gives the protein CASSGNSYSNQPQHF. The rearrangement links TRBV5-5 to TRBJ1-5; D not certain. The CDR3 is 15 residues long. Trimming cost V 4 bases and J 0 bases, with 11 bases left between them. Germline V gives CDR1 SGHKS, CDR2 YYEKEE (reference sequence).

This chain links TRBV19 with TRBJ2-4; 8 bases align to TRBD1. The J call may be wrong; the DNA end is better matched by TRBJ2-7. The CDR3 is 13 amino acids. Germline assignment: CDR1 LNHDA and CDR2 SQIVND (reference sequence). CDR3 bases: TGTGCCAGTAGTATGCGGACAGGGATCGAGCAGTACTTC. This codes for CASSMRTGIEQYF.

The sample holds a few counts of this clonotype. V and J are TRBV4-3 and TRBJ2-5; D remains unclear. Matching the DNA end better, TRBJ2-7 makes the J call doubtful. This CDR3 contains 13 residues. In germline, CDR1 is LGHNA, CDR2 YSLEER. The CDR3 here is CASSQDLHYEQYF. The CDR3 DNA reads TGCGCCAGCAGCCAAGATCTTCACTACGAGCAGTACTTC.

The chain links TRBV10-3 to TRBJ2-7, with D maybe TRBD2 (5 bases). This CDR3 has 14 amino acids. Germline lookup yields CDR1 ENHRY and CDR2 SYGVKD. Between the trimmed V and J ends, which lost 3 bases and 0 bases, there was a span of 9 bases. The CDR3: CAISESGSSYEQYF. In DNA, the CDR3 is TGTGCCATCAGTGAATCGGGGAGCTCCTACGAGCAGTACTTC.

This sequence joins TRBV27 and TRBJ2-7, with 9 positions matching TRBD2. V lost 2 bases to trimming and J lost 2 bases; unmatched junction nucleotides: 4. Germline loops: CDR1 MNHEY, CDR2 SMNVEV (reference sequence). The CDR3 has 15 residues. Here the CDR3 reads CASSLAGGTPYEQYF. CDR3 coding DNA: TGTGCCAGCAGTTTAGCGGGAGGGACCCCCTACGAGCAGTACTTC.

The chain carries TRBV5-6 and TRBJ2-1; D is perhaps TRBD1 (6 bases). Germline CDR1 is SGHDT and CDR2 is YYEEEE. This CDR3 is built from 16 residues. The ends were cut back, 3 bases at V and 0 bases at J, with 13 bases in the middle. For the CDR3, the DNA is TGTGCCAGCAGCTCCTACATAGGGGGCTCCTACAATGAGCAGTTCTTC. Protein sequence: CASSSYIGGSYNEQFF.

In the case of this clonotype: A junction boundary mismatches the germline segment, possibly from a read error. The rearrangement uses TRBV6-1 and TRBJ2-6; D gene unclear. Germline CDR1 reads MNHNS; CDR2 reads SASEGT. The CDR3 has 14 residues. The CDR3 DNA reads as TGTGCCAGCAGACAAGACTCTGGGGTCAACGTCCTGACTTTC. Its protein is CASRQDSGVNVLTF.

This clonotype was seen a handful of times. The chain couples TRBV7-9 to TRBJ2-5, with D tentatively TRBD1 (5 bases). Germline V CDR1 and CDR2: SEHNR, FQNEAQ (reference sequence). The CDR3 runs 12 residues. With 6 bases removed from V and 0 bases from J, the gap between germline ends came to 5 bases. The CDR3 spells CASRGDQETQYF. For the CDR3, the DNA is TGTGCCAGCAGAGGGGACCAAGAGACCCAGTACTTC.

The V gene is TRBV5-6, the J gene TRBJ2-7; 7 bases match TRBD2. This CDR3 is built from 14 residues. Germline V gene sequence: CDR1 SGHDT, CDR2 YYEEEE. Trimming cost V 4 bases and J 0 bases; bases outside gene matches: 4. The CDR3 loop reads CASSQSGISYEQYF. The CDR3 DNA reads TGTGCCAGCAGCCAGAGCGGGATCTCCTACGAGCAGTACTTC.

V usage is TRBV20-1 and J usage is TRBJ2-3; the D gene is possibly TRBD2 (7 bases). Trimming removed 6 bases at V and 2 bases at J, with 18 bases between. This CDR3 comprises 15 residues. Per germline, CDR1 DFQATT and CDR2 SNEGSKA (reference sequence). The CDR3 loop is CSAEEGGLSTDTQYF. The CDR3 DNA reads as TGCAGTGCGGAAGAGGGGGGGCTGTCCACAGATACGCAGTATTTT.

This clonotype was detected a few times. CDR3: CASSIGSLPLEQYF. Written as DNA, the CDR3 is TGTGCCAGCAGTATCGGGAGTTTGCCCCTCGAGCAGTACTTC. The chain joins TRBV27 to TRBJ2-7; a possible D gene is TRBD2 (6 bases). Germline CDR1 MNHEY, CDR2 SMNVEV (reference sequence). The CDR3 consists of 14 residues. With 5 bases removed from V and 6 bases from J, the gap between germline ends came to 17 bases.

This clonotype showed up just a few times. V gene TRBV15 combines with J gene TRBJ1-4; D might be TRBD1 (5 bases). Trimming removed 0 bases at V and 5 bases at J, with 10 bases between. The CDR3 spans 15 residues. Germline V CDR1 and CDR2: LNHNV, YYDKDF (reference sequence). CDR3 sequence reads: CATSRDPQGNEKLFF. The CDR3 region has the DNA TGTGCCACCAGCAGAGATCCCCAGGGCAATGAAAAACTGTTTTTT.

Note on this clonotype: Relative to the germline gene, one junction end is altered; a read error may explain this. V and J are TRBV6-5 and TRBJ2-4; D is possibly TRBD2 (6 bases). The J call is doubtful: the DNA matches TRBJ2-7 better. CDR3 length: 13 amino acids. The germline gives CDR1 MNHEY, CDR2 SVGAGI. Written as DNA, the CDR3 is TGTGCTAGCAGAGGACTAATGAGTCACGAGCAGTACTTC. It translates to CASRGLMSHEQYF.

The chain employs TRBV28 and TRBJ1-6, with 7 bases that match TRBD1. Germline-derived CDR1 and CDR2 are MDHEN and SYDVKM. The ends lost 4 bases at V and 2 bases at J; junction bases unmatched: 8. The CDR3 length is 17 residues. The DNA for the CDR3 is TGTGCCAGCAGTTCCCTTACAGGGGCCCCCTATAATTCACCCCTCCACTTT. Amino acids: CASSSLTGAPYNSPLHF.

Comment on this clonotype: The junction and the germline gene differ at one end; a read error may be behind it. The CDR3 nucleotides are TGTGCCAGCACTTTATCCGGGATCGCTGGCTACACCTTC. Translating it yields CASTLSGIAGYTF. This chain joins TRBV28 and TRBJ1-2; D gene unclear. The CDR3 has 13 amino acids. Germline V gene lookup returns CDR1 MDHEN and CDR2 SYDVKM.

This sequence joins TRBV14 and TRBJ2-3; possible D gene TRBD2, 5 bases. Germline loops: CDR1 SGHDN, CDR2 FVKESK. Trimming took 1 base from V and 1 from J, leaving 15 bases between them. This CDR3 is built from 17 residues. The CDR3 loop is CASSQAYGNRGTDTQYF. The CDR3 nucleotides read TGTGCCAGCAGCCAAGCCTACGGGAATAGGGGCACAGATACGCAGTATTTT. The full variable domain, completed using reference TRBV14 and TRBJ2-3, is EAGVTQFPSHSVIEKGQTVTLRCDPISGHDNLYWYRRVMGKEIKFLLHFVKESKQDESGMPNNRFLAERTGGTYSTLKVQPAELEDSGVYFCASSQAYGNRGTDTQYFGPGTRLTVL.

Concerning this clonotype: At one end the junction does not follow the germline gene, possibly because of a read error. The rearrangement joins TRBV4-1 to TRBJ2-7; no definite D call. The DNA end lines up better with TRBJ2-5; the J call may be wrong. The CDR3 consists of 14 residues. CDR1 is MGHRA and CDR2 is YSYEKL in the germline V gene. The CDR3 coding sequence is TGCGCCAGCAGACAAGCTGGCGGCGCAGAGACCCAGTACTTC. Its protein product is CASRQAGGAETQYF.

In its sample, this clonotype was seen once. The junction and the germline gene differ at one end; a read error may be behind it. J is TRBJ1-1 and V is TRBV2, with no clear D. This CDR3 has 13 residues. Per germline, CDR1 SNHLY and CDR2 FYNNEI. Here the CDR3 DNA reads TGTGCTAGCAGTTTAAAGTCCAACACTGAAGCTTTCTTT. As protein: CASSLKSNTEAFF.

The count of this clonotype is one. The chain uses TRBV18 and TRBJ2-1, with 11 bases identical to TRBD1. Germline loops: CDR1 KGHSH, CDR2 LQKENI. V gave up 2 bases and J gave up 12 bases; unmatched junction bases: 9. The CDR3 runs to 15 residues. Here the CDR3 reads CASSPGWTGGDGQFF. CDR3 in DNA: TGTGCCAGCTCACCAGGGTGGACAGGGGGCGATGGGCAGTTCTTC.

The V gene is TRBV20-1, the J gene TRBJ1-6; 11 nucleotides agree with TRBD1. V was clipped by 5 bases and J by 8 bases; unmatched bases: 11. In germline, CDR1 is DFQATT, CDR2 SNEGSKA (reference sequence). The CDR3 is 16 amino acids. The chain's CDR3 is CSAPKRTGGQDSPLHF. The CDR3 nucleotides read TGCAGTGCTCCGAAACGGACAGGGGGCCAGGATTCACCCCTCCACTTT.

This clonotype has only one observation. The chain joins TRBV4-1 to TRBJ1-2; 8 nucleotides match TRBD1. The ends lost 5 bases at V and 2 bases at J; junction bases unmatched: 16. The CDR3 covers 18 residues. Germline CDR1 MGHRA, CDR2 YSYEKL. In nucleotides, the CDR3 is TGCGCCAGCAGCTCTCTTGGACAGGGTAAGGTAAAGAACTATGGCTACACCTTC. Translated: CASSSLGQGKVKNYGYTF.

V is TRBV6-6 and J is TRBJ1-1; the D is unclear. Trimming shortened V by 6 bases and J by 4 bases, and 12 bases separated the two germline ends. This CDR3 region has 13 residues. Germline CDR1 is MNHNY and CDR2 is SVGAGI (reference sequence). The CDR3 is CASRREASTEAFF. As DNA, the CDR3 is TGTGCCAGCAGAAGGGAGGCCAGCACTGAAGCTTTCTTT.

The chain carries TRBV3-1 and TRBJ2-7; D may match TRBD1 or TRBD2 (5 bases each). Trimming removed 1 base from V and 5 bases from J, with 18 bases in between. CDR1 and CDR2 from the germline V gene are LGHDT and YNNKEL (reference sequence). The CDR3 has 16 amino acids. The CDR3 here is CASSQAGTGFGDEQYF. CDR3 nucleotides: TGTGCCAGCAGCCAAGCCGGGACCGGATTTGGGGACGAGCAGTACTTC.

This clonotype was seen a handful of times. This chain connects TRBV10-3 to TRBJ2-7; the match to TRBD2 covers 7 bases. V shed 4 bases, J shed 1 base, and the junction held 7 bases outside the gene matches. Germline values: CDR1 ENHRY, CDR2 SYGVKD. CDR3 size: 15 residues. The CDR3 spells CAISGRGRESYEQYF. The CDR3 DNA follows: TGTGCCATCAGTGGGCGCGGGCGGGAGTCCTACGAGCAGTACTTC.

J is TRBJ2-1 and V is TRBV12-3 or TRBV12-4, with 8 bases lining up with TRBD2. The ends lost 7 bases at V and 7 bases at J; junction bases unmatched: 12. This CDR3 region has 15 residues. CDR3 protein: CASNLAGTSRNEQFF. CDR3 sequence (DNA): TGTGCCAGCAATCTCGCCGGGACTAGTAGGAATGAGCAGTTCTTC.

This clonotype came up once. Germline and junction disagree at one end, which may indicate a read error. The V call is TRBV3-1, the J call TRBJ2-7; maybe TRBD2 (6 bases). Germline V gene sequence: CDR1 LGHDT, CDR2 YNNKEL (reference sequence). The CDR3 is 17 residues long. The CDR3 DNA reads as TGTACCAGCAGCCAAGATCGTGGGACTCCAAGCTCCTACGAGCAGTACTTC. This gives the protein CTSSQDRGTPSSYEQYF.

This clonotype was observed a handful of times. The gene calls are TRBV7-9 and TRBJ2-3; D perhaps matches TRBD2 (7 bases). The V gene lost 4 bases and the J gene lost 3 bases, with 14 bases spanning the gap. This CDR3 comprises 15 residues. Looked up from germline, CDR1 is SEHNR and CDR2 is FQNEAQ (reference sequence). The DNA of the CDR3 is TGTGCCAGCAGCTCGGGGGGCGGAAGGACAGATACGCAGTATTTT. Protein product: CASSSGGGRTDTQYF.

The V gene is TRBV28, the J gene TRBJ1-2; tentatively, D is TRBD1 (6 bases). The CDR3 has 12 amino acids. Germline V gives CDR1 MDHEN, CDR2 SYDVKM. Trimming removed 7 bases from V and 8 bases from J, with 14 bases in between. The CDR3 is CASTPGAWGYTF. CDR3 DNA: TGTGCCAGCACCCCGGGGGCTTGGGGCTACACCTTC.

The chain employs TRBV6-5 and TRBJ1-1; D unresolved. Germline V gene data show CDR1 as MNHEY and CDR2 as SVGAGI. The CDR3 length is 13 residues. V was pared by 7 bases and J by 9 bases, with 18 bases between. The chain's CDR3 is CASTYRAGNKAFF. In DNA, the CDR3 is TGTGCCAGCACCTATAGGGCAGGAAACAAAGCTTTCTTT.

The V gene is TRBV20-1, the J gene TRBJ2-5, with 12 bases matching TRBD2. CDR1 and CDR2 (germline): DFQATT, SNEGSKA (reference sequence). This CDR3 spans 14 amino acids. V gave up 3 bases and J gave up 11 bases; unmatched junction bases: 10. The CDR3 reads CSASGTSGRYEQYF. CDR3 nucleotides: TGCAGTGCTAGCGGTACTAGCGGGAGGTATGAGCAGTACTTC.

For the CDR3, the DNA is TGCGCCAGCAGCGGGGTGGGGGTACCCTACAATGAGCAGTTCTTC. Amino acid sequence: CASSGVGVPYNEQFF. The chain joins TRBV4-1 to TRBJ2-1; D is tentatively TRBD1 or TRBD2 (5 bases each). V lost 5 bases and J lost 2, with 13 bases in between. Germline CDR1 and CDR2: MGHRA and YSYEKL. The CDR3 consists of 15 residues.

The chain links TRBV10-3 to TRBJ1-2; 10 positions agree with TRBD1. Germline CDR1 is ENHRY and CDR2 is SYGVKD. V gave up 6 bases and J gave up 6 bases; unmatched junction bases: 16. This CDR3 is 17 amino acids long. The CDR3, as DNA: TGTGCCATCAGGGTAAAAGTTATTCTCGGGACAGGGGATGGCTACACCTTC. It translates to CAIRVKVILGTGDGYTF.